Listed below are T cell receptor beta chains from one sample, sequenced in a study of cytomegalovirus exposure and HLA in healthy donors. Generated by immunoSEQ multiplex PCR, the TCRdb table keeps only in-frame clones and is missing some. The sample lists more than 150,000 clones, about 81% occurring once. Sequences were obtained from PBMCs. The source is a woman between 18 and 29 years old in good health and CMV-seropositive. Both conserved end residues are part of each CDR3. The D gene is left open where the match is weak. Some rows have no size entry. The others give once, few or many, or a class for an expanded clone.

V gene	clone size	D gene	J gene	CDR3 DNA	CDR3 protein
TRBV11-3	.	TRBD1	TRBJ1-2	TGTGCCAGCAGCTTAGATCGGGCCACAGGGGGAAGAACCTTC	CASSLDRATGGRTF
TRBV19	.	.	TRBJ1-2	TGTGCCAGTAGTATAGACCTCACTGGGGGGGGCTACACCTTC	CASSIDLTGGGYTF
TRBV28	few	.	TRBJ2-7	TGTGCCAGCAGTTCCCCGCTCCCCAGGCCTAACTACGAGCAGTACTTC	CASSSPLPRPNYEQYF
TRBV5-6	.	.	TRBJ1-2	TGTGCCACCCGCGACCGGGGGGTGAACTATGGCTACACCTTC	CATRDRGVNYGYTF
TRBV7-3	.	.	TRBJ1-2	TGTGCCAGCAGCTTAATTGACAGGTCACACAACTATGGCTACACCTTC	CASSLIDRSHNYGYTF
TRBV6-1	.	TRBD1	TRBJ1-1	TGTGCCAGCAGTGAGGGGGACAGACCACCACGGGGAGCTTTCTTT	CASSEGDRPPRGAFF
TRBV11-2	.	.	TRBJ2-3	TGTGCCAGCAGCTATCCCTCCGGAGCAGATACGCAGTATTTT	CASSYPSGADTQYF
TRBV9	.	.	TRBJ1-5	TGTGCCAGCAGCCTAACTCCAGGTAGCAATCAGCCCCAGCATTTT	CASSLTPGSNQPQHF
TRBV9	.	TRBD1	TRBJ2-1	TGTGCCAGCAGCGAGGACAGGGTCGATGAGCAGTTCTTC	CASSEDRVDEQFF
TRBV28	.	.	TRBJ2-7	TGTGCCAGCAGTTCACAGGGAATCGAGCAGTACTTC	CASSSQGIEQYF
TRBV12-5	.	.	TRBJ1-1	TGTGCTAGTGGTTTGTCGTTGAACACTGAAGCTTTCTTT	CASGLSLNTEAFF
TRBV4-1	.	TRBD1	TRBJ2-4	TGCGCCAGCAGCCTGGGACAGGGGGGCAAAAACAGTCAGTACTTC	CASSLGQGGKNSQYF
TRBV30	.	.	TRBJ2-2	TGTGCCTGGAAACTACCGTTCACCGGGGAGCTGTTTTTT	CAWKLPFTGELFF
TRBV6-5	.	.	TRBJ2-3	TGTGCCAGCAGTTCGGGAACAGGGGCGGGGGATACGCAGTATTTT	CASSSGTGAGDTQYF
TRBV15	.	.	TRBJ1-5	TGTGCCACCAGCAGTGGGGGGGACTATCAGCCCCAGCATTTT	CATSSGGDYQPQHF
TRBV18	once	TRBD1	TRBJ1-2	TGTGCCAGCTCACCCGGACAGGACTATGGCTACACCTTC	CASSPGQDYGYTF
TRBV28	few	TRBD1	TRBJ1-2	TGTGCCAGCAGCCTAGGACAGGGCTATGGCTACACCTTC	CASSLGQGYGYTF
TRBV27	few	TRBD1	TRBJ2-2	TGTGCCAGCAGTCCTCGGGACAGCGGAGCCGGGGAGCTGTTTTTT	CASSPRDSGAGELFF
TRBV7-9	once	.	TRBJ1-1	TGTGCCAGCTCGGTGGGGAAGAAGGGAGGCCGCATGAACACTGAAGCTTTCTTT	CASSVGKKGGRMNTEAFF
TRBV6-1	.	TRBD2	TRBJ2-5	TGTGCCAGCACTAGCGGGGGGGCCGCGGAGACCCAGTACTTC	CASTSGGAAETQYF
TRBV5-4	.	.	TRBJ2-5	TGTGCCAGCAGCTTCGGGGGACCCCAAGAGACCCAGTACTTC	CASSFGGPQETQYF
TRBV30	.	TRBD1	TRBJ1-1	TGTGCCTGGGACAGGGACACTGAAGCTTTCTTT	CAWDRDTEAFF
TRBV2	.	TRBD1	TRBJ1-1	TGTGCCAGCCCCAAGCAGGGGGGACCTGAAGCTTTCTTT	CASPKQGGPEAFF